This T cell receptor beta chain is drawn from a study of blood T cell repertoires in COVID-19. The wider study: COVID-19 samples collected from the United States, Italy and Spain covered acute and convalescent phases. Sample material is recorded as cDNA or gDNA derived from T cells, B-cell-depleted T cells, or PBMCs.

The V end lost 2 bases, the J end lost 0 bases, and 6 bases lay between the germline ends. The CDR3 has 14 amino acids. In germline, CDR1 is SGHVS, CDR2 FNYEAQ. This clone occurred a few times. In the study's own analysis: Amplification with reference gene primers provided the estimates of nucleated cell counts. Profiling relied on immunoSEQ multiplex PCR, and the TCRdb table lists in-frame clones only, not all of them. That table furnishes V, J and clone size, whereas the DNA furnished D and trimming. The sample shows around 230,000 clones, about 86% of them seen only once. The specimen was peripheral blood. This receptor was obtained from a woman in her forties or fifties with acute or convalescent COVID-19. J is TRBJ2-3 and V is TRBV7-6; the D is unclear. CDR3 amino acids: CASSLQTSTDTQYF. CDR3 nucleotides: TGTGCCAGCAGCTTACAGACTAGCACAGATACGCAGTATTTT.